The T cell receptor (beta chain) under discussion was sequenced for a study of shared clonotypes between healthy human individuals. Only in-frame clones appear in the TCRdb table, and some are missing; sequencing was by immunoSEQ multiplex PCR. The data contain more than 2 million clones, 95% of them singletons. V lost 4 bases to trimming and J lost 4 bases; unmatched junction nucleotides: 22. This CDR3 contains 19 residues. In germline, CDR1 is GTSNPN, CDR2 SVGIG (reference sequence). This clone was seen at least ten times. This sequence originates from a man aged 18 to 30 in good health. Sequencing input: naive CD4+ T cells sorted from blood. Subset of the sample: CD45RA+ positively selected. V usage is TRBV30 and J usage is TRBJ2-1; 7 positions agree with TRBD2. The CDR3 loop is CAWTWIAGIPRKTYNEQFF. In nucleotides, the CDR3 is TGTGCCTGGACCTGGATAGCGGGTATTCCCCGAAAGACTTACAATGAGCAGTTCTTC.